The TCR beta chain described here comes from a study of vaccination effects on CD4 cells after COVID-19. A remark on this clone: The antigen remains unidentified.

The method was immunoSEQ multiplex PCR; TCRdb's version includes in-frame clones alone and lacks a portion of them. The table shows roughly 60,000 clones, with around 70% occurring only once. Prior to sequencing, the ViraFEST assay stimulated PBMC with viral peptide pools, which expanded the antigen-specific CD4+ T cells. Following 10 days of culture, CD4+ T cells were isolated. Vaccine recipients had no previous SARS-CoV-2 infection; their nucleocapsid antibodies were negative. On both days 3 and 7, half of the culture medium was replaced with IL-2 medium. Here the sequenced sample was CD4+ T cells from PBMCs cultured with SARS-CoV-2 spike peptides, taken before COVID-19 vaccination. The sequence was obtained from a human donor who received a COVID-19 vaccine.

In DNA, the CDR3 is TGTGCCAGCAGGGGGACTAGCGTCTATGAGCAGTTCTTC. Residues: CASRGTSVYEQFF. The chain is built from TRBV6-5 and TRBJ2-1; 10 bases agree with TRBD2. The CDR3 has 13 residues. The trim removed 6 bases at V and 8 bases at J, leaving 4 bases unmatched. CDR1 is MNHEY, CDR2 SVGAGI, per germline.